This T cell receptor beta chain was observed in a study of spatial heterogeneity in lung cancer. Comment on this clonotype: The antigen is not known.

Germline-derived CDR1 and CDR2 are DFQATT and SNEGSKA (reference sequence). There are 15 residues in the CDR3. V trimming: 2 bases; J trimming: 6 bases; junction bases outside the gene matches: 9. On each TCR cDNA molecule, a unique molecular identifier was present. TCRdb itself ran the 5' RACE reads through MiXCR, one entry per CDR3 protein. This table has about 23,000 distinct CDR3 sequences, about 6% appearing once. Whole-study findings and limits: Tumors with more nonsynonymous mutations had more expanded intratumoral alpha and beta TCRs. Coverage of tumor T cells, an estimated figure, was approximately 6.9% for alpha and about 14% for beta chains.

As for time point: sample taken at primary tumor resection. A total of some 70 untreated early-stage non-small cell lung cancer patients served as donors. The sequenced material consisted of unsorted whole RNA from tumor, nontumor lung or frozen PBMC. Sequences were derived from lung tumor tissue, sampled at surgery. The sequence was collected from a male donor with early-stage non-small cell lung cancer. The chain is built from TRBV20-1 and TRBJ2-3; 9 bases align to TRBD2. In nucleotides, the CDR3 is TGCAGTGCTAGATCTTTAGCGGGAGATGGGGATACGCAGTATTTT. Translating gives CSARSLAGDGDTQYF.